One and the same sample provided the 17 T cell receptor beta chains below, sequenced in a study of control samples from healthy donors and cancer patients (TCRdb year 2020). The library was produced with the immunoSEQ multiplex PCR assay. The table comes from immuneACCESS by way of TCRdb, which keeps in-frame sequences with V and J called. Part of the clones is missing from these tables; in studies checked, under half for an unresolved V gene and the rest for unknown reasons. Recorded for this sample are about 83,000 clones; 75% to 95% of them occurred a single time. Clones ranked in the top ten supply roughly a sixth of the sample. Sequenced: blood. The origin of the receptors is a man in his fifties or sixties in good health.

The V call is TRBV19, the J call TRBJ1-5, with 8 bases that match TRBD1. Germline loops: CDR1 LNHDA, CDR2 SQIVND (reference sequence). V trimming: 7 bases; J trimming: 4 bases; junction bases outside the gene matches: 6. The CDR3 extends over 14 amino acids. CDR3 DNA sequence: TGTGCCAGTATGAGACAGGGGATAAATCAGCCCCAGCATTTT. Amino acid sequence: CASMRQGINQPQHF.

This chain links TRBV30 with TRBJ2-2; the D gene is possibly TRBD1 (6 bases). The CDR3 loop spans 13 amino acids. Trimming took off 0 bases at V and 8 bases at J, with 10 bases between the two ends. The germline CDR1 and CDR2 sequences are GTSNPN and SVGIG (reference sequence). The CDR3: CAWSVTGQGELFF. CDR3 nucleotides: TGTGCCTGGAGTGTGACAGGTCAGGGGGAGCTGTTTTTT.

This rearrangement joins TRBV27 to TRBJ1-6; D unresolved. Germline CDR1 MNHEY, CDR2 SMNVEV (reference sequence). The V and J ends lost 5 bases and 7 bases respectively, with 12 bases between them. This CDR3 comprises 14 residues. The CDR3 sequence: CASSRHFANSPLHF. The CDR3 region has the DNA TGTGCCAGCAGTCGACACTTCGCGAATTCACCCCTCCACTTT.

This rearrangement joins TRBV5-1 to TRBJ2-5; possibly TRBD1 for D (5 bases). Trimming left V 3 bases short and J 1 base short, with 10 bases between. CDR1 SGHRS and CDR2 YFSETQ come from the germline V gene. This CDR3 has 14 residues. The CDR3 reads CASSWQGIQETQYF. The CDR3 DNA follows: TGCGCCAGCAGCTGGCAGGGAATCCAAGAGACCCAGTACTTC.

This CDR3 is CASSLGAQNTEAFF. The DNA of the CDR3 is TGCGCCAGCAGCTTGGGGGCACAGAACACTGAAGCTTTCTTT. The chain employs TRBV5-1 and TRBJ1-1; D not certain. V lost 0 bases and J 1 base, leaving 7 bases between the germline ends. This CDR3 has 14 amino acids. Per germline, CDR1 SGHRS and CDR2 YFSETQ.

The J gene is TRBJ1-4, the V gene TRBV24-1; D is ambiguous. Per the germline V gene, CDR1 is KGHDR and CDR2 is SFDVKD. V lost 2 bases, J lost 5 bases, and 8 bases lay in between. The CDR3 is 14 residues long. CDR3 amino acids: CATSDSGLNEKLFF. CDR3 nucleotide sequence: TGTGCCACCAGTGATTCGGGGTTAAATGAAAAACTGTTTTTT.

V is TRBV6-6 and J is TRBJ2-6, with 7 nucleotides matching TRBD1. The J segment lost 2 bases and the V segment lost 5 bases, leaving 6 bases of the junction unmatched. Germline V lookup: CDR1 MNHNY, CDR2 SVGAGI (reference sequence). The CDR3 sequence is 16 residues long. The CDR3: CASSRMTGTGANVLTF. The CDR3 region has the DNA TGTGCCAGCAGTAGAATGACAGGGACTGGGGCCAACGTCCTGACTTTC.

J is TRBJ2-4 and V is TRBV10-1; D unresolved. This CDR3 comprises 13 residues. The ends were cut back, 0 bases at V and 9 bases at J, with 9 bases in the middle. Germline loops: CDR1 WNHNN, CDR2 SYGVQD (reference sequence). The DNA for the CDR3 is TGCGCCAGCAGTGAGTCCGTTTTCGGCATTCAGTACTTC. As protein: CASSESVFGIQYF.

On this clone: Other DNA variants within this sample encode the same CDR3. This chain joins TRBV5-1 and TRBJ2-2; no clear D gene. From germline, CDR1 is SGHRS and CDR2 YFSETQ. V was clipped by 1 base and J by 0 bases, with 19 bases between them. The CDR3 is made up of 19 amino acids. The CDR3 bases are TGCGCCAGCAGCTTGCAATGGACCCGAGCGTCAGCGAACACCGGGGAGCTGTTTTTT. Translated, it gives CASSLQWTRASANTGELFF.

The chain links TRBV27 to TRBJ2-3; D might be TRBD2 (6 bases). CDR1 and CDR2 from the germline V gene are MNHEY and SMNVEV (reference sequence). V was shortened by 1 base and J by 0 bases, with 8 bases between the two germline ends. This CDR3 contains 15 residues. CDR3 region: CASSLFRGSTDTQYF. The DNA for the CDR3 is TGTGCCAGCAGTTTATTTCGGGGGAGCACAGATACGCAGTATTTT.

The sample holds many counts of this clone. J is TRBJ1-6 and V is TRBV18; the match to TRBD1 covers 7 bases. Germline CDR1 reads KGHSH; CDR2 reads LQKENI. Trimming took 1 base from V and 10 from J; bases not matched to a gene: 4. The CDR3 sequence is 14 residues long. The CDR3 spells CASSPQGAESPLHF. Written as DNA, the CDR3 is TGTGCCAGCTCACCACAGGGGGCAGAGTCACCCCTCCACTTT.

The V call is TRBV5-6, the J call TRBJ2-5, with TRBD1 identical over 9 bases. Trimming at V came to 4 bases and at J to 5 bases, leaving 12 bases not matched to a gene. Germline V gene data show CDR1 as SGHDT and CDR2 as YYEEEE. The CDR3 length is 16 residues. The CDR3 loop reads CASSKTGQGSQETQYF. CDR3 in DNA: TGTGCCAGCAGCAAGACGGGACAGGGTTCCCAGGAGACCCAGTACTTC.

The gene calls are TRBV7-9 and TRBJ1-4; 8 positions match TRBD1. The V segment lost 1 base and the J segment 4 bases; nucleotides outside the gene matches: 8. The CDR3 extends over 17 amino acids. Germline lookup yields CDR1 SEHNR and CDR2 FQNEAQ (reference sequence). The CDR3 sequence is CASSLGSGGMGNEKLFF. As DNA, the CDR3 is TGTGCCAGCAGCTTAGGATCAGGGGGCATGGGTAATGAAAAACTGTTTTTT.

The chain links TRBV9 to TRBJ1-1, with no clear D. The CDR3 extends over 13 amino acids. The germline V gene has CDR1 SGDLS and CDR2 YYNGEE. Trimming cost V 4 bases and J 0 bases, with 7 bases left between them. The CDR3 nucleotides are TGTGCCAGCAGCCCCAGCATGAACACTGAAGCTTTCTTT. It codes for CASSPSMNTEAFF.

The genes are TRBV4-1 and TRBJ2-7; 7 nucleotides line up with TRBD2. With V trimmed by 0 bases and J by 6 bases, 11 bases remained unmatched. The CDR3 has 16 amino acids. The V gene's germline CDR1 is MGHRA and CDR2 YSYEKL. The CDR3 is CASSQDFPGGTAEQYF. CDR3 nucleotides: TGCGCCAGCAGCCAAGATTTTCCGGGGGGAACGGCCGAGCAGTACTTC.

V gene TRBV6-5 combines with J gene TRBJ2-7; tentatively, D is TRBD1 (5 bases). Between the trimmed V and J ends, which lost 0 bases and 2 bases, there was a span of 11 bases. From germline, CDR1 is MNHEY and CDR2 SVGAGI. The CDR3 length is 15 residues. The CDR3 region has the DNA TGTGCCAGCAGTTACTCGAGTCCAGGGACCTACGAGCAGTACTTC. It codes for CASSYSSPGTYEQYF.

CDR3 region: CATSDLEIGYTF. CDR3 nucleotides: TGTGCCACCAGTGATCTGGAGATTGGCTACACCTTC. The chain is built from TRBV24-1 and TRBJ1-2; D is unclear. Trimming cost V 3 bases and J 7 bases, with 8 bases left between them. This CDR3 has 12 amino acids. The germline CDR1 and CDR2 sequences are KGHDR and SFDVKD.